The clone carrying this T cell receptor (beta chain) was seen a handful of times. Unique molecular identifiers were incorporated into the prepared TCRbeta library. One entry per CDR3 protein results from TCRdb running MiXCR on the PCR reads. The table lists some 590,000 distinct CDR3 sequences, 8% to 11% of them singletons, with roughly 4% in the top ten. Germline V gene data show CDR1 as SGHAT and CDR2 as FQNNGV. V lost 4 bases to trimming and J lost 2 bases; unmatched junction nucleotides: 13. The CDR3 has 18 residues. These data are taken from a study of T-cell reconstitution after alpha-beta-depleted transplantation in children.

The receptor comes from a human donor who donated a stem cell graft to a child with acute myeloid leukemia. The chain links TRBV11-2 to TRBJ2-1; TRBD2 agrees at 8 bases. This material consisted of PBMCs from the stem cell graft donor, taken from the stem cell graft. This CDR3 reads CASSSHPSGLAAYNEQFF. The CDR3 coding sequence is TGTGCCAGCAGCTCCCACCCTTCAGGACTAGCAGCCTACAATGAGCAGTTCTTC.